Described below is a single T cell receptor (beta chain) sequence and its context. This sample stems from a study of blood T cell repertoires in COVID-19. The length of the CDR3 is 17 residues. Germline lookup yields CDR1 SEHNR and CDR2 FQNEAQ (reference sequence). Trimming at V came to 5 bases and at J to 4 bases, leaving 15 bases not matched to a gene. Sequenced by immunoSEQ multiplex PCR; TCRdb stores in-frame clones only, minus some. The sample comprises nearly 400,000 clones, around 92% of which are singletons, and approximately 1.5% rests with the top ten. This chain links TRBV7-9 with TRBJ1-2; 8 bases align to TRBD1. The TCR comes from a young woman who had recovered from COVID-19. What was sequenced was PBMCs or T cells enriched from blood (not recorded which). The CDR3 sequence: CASSPRIGQGSSYGYTF. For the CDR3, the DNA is TGTGCCAGCAGCCCACGGATAGGACAGGGCTCGTCCTATGGCTACACCTTC.